Listed here are 20 T cell receptor beta chains from one sample, sequenced in a study of control samples from healthy donors and cancer patients. This table comes from immunoSEQ multiplex PCR, and its TCRdb copy is limited to in-frame clones, with some not included. Of just under 75,000 clones listed, 87% were seen once; the top ten hold 4%. The sample was blood. Every receptor here comes from a woman in her fifties or sixties in good health.

The V gene is TRBV20-1, the J gene TRBJ1-6, with TRBD1 identical over 7 bases. J gave up 14 bases and V 8 bases, and 9 bases lay outside the gene matches. The V gene's germline CDR1 is DFQATT and CDR2 SNEGSKA (reference sequence). There are 11 residues in the CDR3. CDR3 residues: CSTITGTALHF. The CDR3 nucleotides read TGCAGTACCATAACCGGGACAGCCCTCCACTTT.

The chain has TRBV2 and TRBJ2-1; 11 bases align to TRBD2. V shed 0 bases, J shed 6 bases, and the junction held 4 bases outside the gene matches. This CDR3 is 16 amino acids long. Germline lookup yields CDR1 SNHLY and CDR2 FYNNEI. CDR3 protein: CASSEAIAGGVNEQFF. In nucleotides, the CDR3 is TGTGCCAGCAGTGAAGCAATAGCGGGAGGGGTCAATGAGCAGTTCTTC. The full variable domain, its missing parts supplied by reference TRBV2 and TRBJ2-1, is EPEVTQTPSHQVTQMGQEVILRCVPISNHLYFYWYRQILGQKVEFLVSFYNNEISEKSEIFDDQFSVERPDGSNFTLKIRSTKLEDSAMYFCASSEAIAGGVNEQFFGPGTRLTVL.

This chain links TRBV28 with TRBJ2-7, with 10 bases identical to TRBD2. The CDR3 runs to 16 residues. Losses at the gene ends were 1 base for V and 4 bases for J; bases not matched to a gene: 7. Germline V gene lookup returns CDR1 MDHEN and CDR2 SYDVKM. CDR3 sequence (DNA): TGTGCCAGCAGTTTATCCCCGGCTAGCGGGGGTTACGAGCAGTACTTC. Its translation: CASSLSPASGGYEQYF.

The gene calls are TRBV6-6 and TRBJ2-7, with 8 nucleotides matching TRBD1. This CDR3 has 13 residues. V shed 5 bases, J shed 6 bases, and the junction held 6 bases outside the gene matches. The germline V gene encodes CDR1 MNHNY and CDR2 SVGAGI (reference sequence). In DNA, the CDR3 is TGTGCCAGCAGTGGGACAGGACAAGGCGAGCAGTACTTC. It specifies CASSGTGQGEQYF.

This clone was counted only a few times. The chain employs TRBV5-1 and TRBJ1-3, with D maybe TRBD1 (6 bases). The V gene's germline CDR1 is SGHRS and CDR2 YFSETQ. The CDR3 is 18 amino acids. V was pared by 1 base and J by 1 base, with 18 bases between. CDR3 sequence (DNA): TGCGCCAGCAGCTTGAATTTCAGGGGAATGATGTCTGGAAACACCATATATTTT. Protein product: CASSLNFRGMMSGNTIYF.

In nucleotides, the CDR3 is TGCGCCAGCAGCCAAGTCGGGAGGAGGAGGAATGAGCAGTTCTTC. This gives the protein CASSQVGRRRNEQFF. J is TRBJ2-1 and V is TRBV4-1; 7 bases match TRBD2. The length of the CDR3 is 15 residues. CDR1 and CDR2 (germline): MGHRA, YSYEKL. V lost 1 base and J lost 7; bases outside the gene matches: 7.

This sequence joins TRBV19 and TRBJ2-1, with 7 bases matching TRBD1. Germline lookup yields CDR1 LNHDA and CDR2 SQIVND (reference sequence). The CDR3 extends over 18 amino acids. V dropped 1 base and J dropped 0; count of bases not matched to a gene: 9. The CDR3 DNA reads TGTGCCAGTAGTATAGGCAGGGGGTCGCCACTCTCCTACAATGAGCAGTTCTTC. Its translation: CASSIGRGSPLSYNEQFF.

The chain is built from TRBV6-5 and TRBJ1-1; D possibly corresponds to TRBD1 (6 bases). Trimming pared 6 bases from V and 4 bases from J, leaving 12 bases between. CDR1 is MNHEY and CDR2 is SVGAGI in the germline V gene. The CDR3 spans 13 residues. The CDR3 DNA reads as TGTGCCAGCAGCAAGACAGGTTCCACTGAAGCTTTCTTT. Residues: CASSKTGSTEAFF.

About this clone: One end of the junction is discordant with germline, which a read error may explain. The rearrangement links TRBV7-7 to TRBJ2-2; D is possibly TRBD1 (5 bases). CDR3 size: 15 residues. Germline lookup yields CDR1 SSHAT and CDR2 FNYEAQ (reference sequence). CDR3 protein: CASSSTGDGTGELFF. The CDR3 DNA reads TGTGCTAGCAGCTCTACAGGTGATGGGACCGGGGAGCTGTTTTTT.

V gene TRBV3-1 (or the pseudogene TRBV3-2) combines with J gene TRBJ2-5, with D possibly being TRBD2 (5 bases). Germline CDR1 is LGHDT and CDR2 is YNNKEL (reference sequence). The V and J ends lost 4 bases and 1 base respectively, with 13 bases between them. CDR3 length equals 15 residues. The CDR3 DNA is TGTGCCAGCAGCCCAACCCCGGGAACCCAAGAGACCCAGTACTTC. This translates into CASSPTPGTQETQYF.

The chain recombines TRBV9 with TRBJ2-7; TRBD2 matches at 10 bases. Trimming removed 3 bases from V and 5 bases from J; junction bases left unmatched: 5. Germline lookup yields CDR1 SGDLS and CDR2 YYNGEE. The CDR3 length is 14 residues. CDR3 loop: CASSASGTSDEQYF. In DNA form, the CDR3 reads TGTGCCAGCAGCGCCTCCGGGACTAGCGACGAGCAGTACTTC.

The rearrangement links TRBV5-5 to TRBJ2-7, with 10 nucleotides matching TRBD1. V lost 2 bases, J lost 7 bases, and 12 bases stayed unmatched. The CDR3 extends over 16 amino acids. Germline V gene data show CDR1 as SGHKS and CDR2 as YYEKEE (reference sequence). The CDR3 is CASSLNPGQGLKEQYF. CDR3 nucleotide sequence: TGTGCCAGCAGCTTAAACCCGGGACAGGGGTTAAAAGAGCAGTACTTC.

J is TRBJ2-7 and V is TRBV2, with TRBD2 identical over 11 bases. The J segment lost 7 bases and the V segment lost 3 bases, leaving 5 bases of the junction unmatched. Germline V gives CDR1 SNHLY, CDR2 FYNNEI. This CDR3 region has 14 residues. CDR3 in DNA: TGTGCCAGCAGTGAGTTAGCGGGAGGGGGAGAGCAGTACTTC. It is translated as CASSELAGGGEQYF.

The chain has TRBV6-5 and TRBJ2-1; 9 bases line up with TRBD2. Unmatched junction bases numbered 3, after V lost 8 bases and J lost 4 bases. Germline V gene lookup returns CDR1 MNHEY and CDR2 SVGAGI. The CDR3 has 13 residues. The CDR3 sequence is CASGTSTYNEQFF. For the CDR3, the DNA is TGTGCCAGCGGGACTAGCACTTACAATGAGCAGTTCTTC.

The chain links TRBV18 to TRBJ1-1, with D hard to call. Per germline, CDR1 KGHSH and CDR2 LQKENI. CDR3 size: 13 residues. V lost 8 bases, J lost 3 bases, and 13 bases lay in between. DNA of the CDR3: TGTGCCAGCGCCGGATTTGTTGACACTGAAGCTTTCTTT. It codes for CASAGFVDTEAFF.

This clone was counted a few times. The genes are TRBV6-1 and TRBJ2-7; 11 positions agree with TRBD1. CDR1 is MNHNS, CDR2 SASEGT, per germline. The CDR3 spans 15 residues. Losses at the gene ends were 3 bases for V and 3 bases for J; bases not matched to a gene: 4. CDR3 DNA sequence: TGTGCCAGCAGTGATTCCGGGACAGGGGGCTACGAGCAGTACTTC. Encoded protein: CASSDSGTGGYEQYF.

This chain connects TRBV5-6 to TRBJ2-5, with 10 bases identical to TRBD2. CDR3 length: 17 residues. J lost 5 bases, V lost 2 bases, and 12 bases had no gene match. Germline CDR1 is SGHDT and CDR2 is YYEEEE. CDR3: CASSLIIGSGGPETQYF. The CDR3 DNA is TGTGCCAGCAGCTTAATAATCGGTAGCGGGGGGCCGGAGACCCAGTACTTC. The full variable domain, with the rest looked up from reference TRBV5-6 and TRBJ2-5, is DAGVTQSPTHLIKTRGQQVTLRCSPKSGHDTVSWYQQALGQGPQFIFQYYEEEERQRGNFPDRFSGHQFPNYSSELNVNALLLGDSALYLCASSLIIGSGGPETQYFGPGTRLLVL.

The chain uses TRBV5-1 and TRBJ2-2; D unclear. Germline CDR1 is SGHRS and CDR2 is YFSETQ. V was cut by 4 bases and J by 5 bases, with 9 bases left in between. The CDR3 contains 13 residues. CDR3 in amino acids: CASSTDRTGELFF. The CDR3 coding sequence is TGCGCCAGCAGCACGGACCGAACCGGGGAGCTGTTTTTT.

This rearrangement joins TRBV5-1 to TRBJ1-1; D is unclear. From germline, CDR1 is SGHRS and CDR2 YFSETQ. V shed 2 bases and J shed 7 bases, with 9 bases lying between them. The CDR3 runs to 12 residues. The CDR3 DNA sequence: TGCGCCAGCAGCTTCAGCGGTGGTGAAGCTTTCTTT. This translates into CASSFSGGEAFF.

The chain uses TRBV5-1 and TRBJ2-2, with 7 bases identical to TRBD1. The CDR3 is 14 amino acids. The germline V gene encodes CDR1 SGHRS and CDR2 YFSETQ. Trimming at V came to 7 bases and at J to 4 bases, leaving 7 bases not matched to a gene. The CDR3 DNA is TGCGCCAGCTTTAGGGACAGAACCACCGGGGAGCTGTTTTTT. Protein sequence: CASFRDRTTGELFF.